One T cell receptor (beta chain) is described in this entry. The PCR was carried out with 60 Vbeta primers and 13 Jbeta primers. The data were produced by immunoSEQ multiplex PCR, yet TCRdb's version contains in-frame clones alone and is incomplete. The sample lists around 140,000 clones, about 66% occurring once. This sample was taken from a study of cytomegalovirus exposure and HLA in healthy donors. The sequence was obtained from a male donor in good health and CMV-seronegative. The sequencing sample was made of PBMCs.

The CDR3 reads CASSSTGSYEQYF. CDR3 DNA: TGTGCCAGCAGTTCGACAGGGTCCTACGAGCAGTACTTC. V usage is TRBV6-6 and J usage is TRBJ2-7; 7 bases are shared with TRBD1. CDR3 size: 13 residues. Germline CDR1 and CDR2: MNHNY and SVGAGI (reference sequence). V lost 4 bases, J lost 1 base, and 1 base stayed unmatched.